The 26 T cell receptor beta chains listed next were all sequenced from one sample in a study of response to subunit inactivated influenza vaccine. TCRdb reprocessed the RT-PCR reads via MiXCR and lists one record per CDR3 protein. The data show 500,000 to 700,000 distinct CDR3 sequences, roughly 25% seen once. The sample was also linked to a second study, of T cells expressing NK-cell markers. That study reports: The authors generated TCR beta cDNA through 5'RACE template switching with UMIs.

Sequencing was performed on CD4+ T cells sorted from PBMCs, taken 11 to 12 days after vaccination. Every receptor here comes from a man in his forties or fifties who received an inactivated influenza vaccine.

In its sample, this clonotype was seen many times. The chain joins TRBV15 to TRBJ2-7, with D possibly matching TRBD2 (6 bases). Trimming took off 0 bases at V and 4 bases at J, with 13 bases between the two ends. The CDR3 has 15 amino acids. CDR1 and CDR2 from the germline V gene are LNHNV and YYDKDF (reference sequence). The CDR3 DNA reads TGTGCCACCAGCAGAGATTATACGGGAGTTTACGAGCAGTACTTC. The encoded protein is CATSRDYTGVYEQYF.

This clonotype occurred a few times. This chain connects TRBV21-1 to TRBJ1-5; TRBD1 was called by the table and not checked on the DNA. TRBV21-1 is annotated as a pseudogene. The CDR3 runs 17 residues. CDR3 protein: CASSRSQGAPFNQPQHF. CDR3 sequence (DNA): TGTGCCAGCAGCAGGTCTCAGGGAGCCCCGTTCAATCAGCCCCAGCATTTT.

This chain joins TRBV2 and TRBJ2-5, with unresolved D. The CDR3 spans 13 residues. Germline lookup yields CDR1 SNHLY and CDR2 FYNNEI. V lost 8 bases, J lost 4 bases, and 14 bases lay in between. The CDR3 is CASLLAWGETQYF. The CDR3 DNA sequence: TGTGCCAGCCTCTTGGCCTGGGGAGAGACCCAGTACTTC.

This clonotype has only a few counts. The V call is TRBV4-3, the J call TRBJ2-7, with unresolved D. Trimming left V 6 bases short and J 7 bases short, with 10 bases between. CDR1 and CDR2 from the germline V gene are LGHNA and YSLEER. The CDR3 spans 11 residues. The CDR3 region is CASSPLGEQYF. The CDR3 bases are TGCGCCAGCAGTCCCCTGGGGGAGCAGTACTTC.

The J gene is TRBJ1-2, the V gene TRBV7-2; perhaps TRBD1 as D (5 bases). CDR3 length: 16 residues. The germline V gene encodes CDR1 SGHTA and CDR2 FQGNSA. V was trimmed by 9 bases and J by 3 bases, leaving 23 bases between them. This CDR3 reads CASHDKQVPEYYGYTF. CDR3 bases: TGTGCCAGTCACGATAAACAGGTCCCCGAGTACTATGGCTACACCTTC.

This clonotype has just a few counts. The chain recombines TRBV11-2 with TRBJ2-7; D may be TRBD1 (6 bases). This CDR3 contains 15 residues. Germline V gene lookup returns CDR1 SGHAT and CDR2 FQNNGV. The V end was cut by 6 bases, the J end by 3 bases, with 18 bases between. CDR3 in DNA: TGTGCCAGCAGTACAGGACCAGGGGCAAGCTACGAGCAGTACTTC. Translated, it gives CASSTGPGASYEQYF.

The chain couples TRBV4-1 to TRBJ2-1; D is perhaps TRBD2 (6 bases). The CDR3 runs to 17 residues. The V end lost 1 base, the J end lost 0 bases, and 13 bases lay between the germline ends. Germline CDR1 is MGHRA and CDR2 is YSYEKL. CDR3 coding DNA: TGCGCCAGCAGCCAAGTATCGGGAGCCAGCTCCTACAATGAGCAGTTCTTC. This sequence encodes CASSQVSGASSYNEQFF.

The CDR3 sequence is CSVPSGGAKPQHF. For the CDR3, the DNA is TGCAGCGTTCCCTCAGGGGGCGCAAAGCCCCAGCATTTT. V usage is TRBV29-1 and J usage is TRBJ1-5, with 8 bases matching TRBD1. This CDR3 has 13 residues. Trimming cost V 5 bases and J 8 bases; bases outside gene matches: 8. The germline CDR1 and CDR2 sequences are SQVTM and ANQGSEA.

V usage is TRBV6-1 and J usage is TRBJ2-3, with 9 nucleotides matching TRBD2. This CDR3 is 13 amino acids long. Trimming took 6 bases from V and 4 from J; bases not matched to a gene: 2. From germline, CDR1 is MNHNS and CDR2 SASEGT. The CDR3 reads CASRSGRSDTQYF. The CDR3 DNA reads as TGTGCCAGCAGAAGCGGGAGGTCAGATACGCAGTATTTT.

This clonotype turned up a few times. Here the CDR3 DNA reads TGCAGTGCTAAGAAGGACAGGGGGCGAGAGACCCAGTACTTC. The encoded protein is CSAKKDRGRETQYF. This chain connects TRBV20-1 to TRBJ2-5; TRBD1 matches at 11 bases. With V trimmed by 4 bases and J by 4 bases, 5 bases remained unmatched. The CDR3 sequence is 14 residues long. From germline, CDR1 is DFQATT and CDR2 SNEGSKA (reference sequence).

The chain uses TRBV25-1 and TRBJ1-6; weak D call: TRBD1 (5 bases). With 7 bases removed from V and 9 bases from J, the gap between germline ends came to 16 bases. Germline lookup yields CDR1 MGHDK and CDR2 SYGVNS. The CDR3 loop spans 14 amino acids. The CDR3: CASTSGTTSSPLHF. The CDR3 DNA reads TGTGCCAGCACTAGCGGGACGACGAGTTCACCCCTCCACTTT. The variable domain in full, completed from reference TRBV25-1 and TRBJ1-6, reads EADIYQTPRYLVIGTGKKITLECSQTMGHDKMYWYQQDPGMELHLIHYSYGVNSTEKGDLSSESTVSRIRTEHFPLTLESARPSHTSQYLCASTSGTTSSPLHFGNGTRLTVT.

This clonotype was seen more than once but under ten times. The chain carries TRBV18 and TRBJ1-5, with D unresolved. CDR3 size: 15 residues. Trimming stripped 3 bases from V and 0 bases from J, with 9 bases between. CDR1 and CDR2 (germline): KGHSH, LQKENI. The CDR3 loop reads CASSPLEGSNQPQHF. In DNA, the CDR3 is TGTGCCAGCTCACCTCTGGAGGGTAGCAATCAGCCCCAGCATTTT. The variable domain in full, completed from reference TRBV18 and TRBJ1-5, reads NAGVMQNPRHLVRRRGQEARLRCSPMKGHSHVYWYRQLPEEGLKFMVYLQKENIIDESGMPKERFSAEFPKEGPSILRIQQVVRGDSAAYFCASSPLEGSNQPQHFGDGTRLSIL.

The rearrangement links TRBV5-1 to TRBJ2-4, with D unresolved. This CDR3 has 13 amino acids. Trimming removed 0 bases from V and 8 bases from J, with 9 bases in between. Germline values: CDR1 SGHRS, CDR2 YFSETQ. The DNA for the CDR3 is TGCGCCAGCAGCTTGGACGGCCTGGACATTCAGTACTTC. This translates into CASSLDGLDIQYF.

The rearrangement joins TRBV4-3 to TRBJ2-7; no clear D gene. V gave up 0 bases and J gave up 2 bases, with 11 bases separating them. The CDR3 loop spans 15 amino acids. Germline CDR1 is LGHNA and CDR2 is YSLEER. CDR3 amino acids: CASSQDGGPTYEQYF. Written as DNA, the CDR3 is TGCGCCAGCAGCCAAGATGGCGGACCGACCTACGAGCAGTACTTC.

This clonotype was observed a few times. The chain recombines TRBV10-3 with TRBJ2-5, with D tentatively TRBD1 (5 bases). The CDR3 runs 15 residues. V shed 2 bases and J shed 0 bases, with 10 bases lying between them. Germline CDR1 ENHRY, CDR2 SYGVKD. The CDR3 sequence: CAISETKGNQETQYF. The CDR3 region has the DNA TGTGCCATCAGTGAGACTAAGGGGAACCAAGAGACCCAGTACTTC.

The chain is built from TRBV5-1 and TRBJ2-5, with TRBD1 matching over 7 bases. CDR3 length: 15 residues. The J segment lost 0 bases and the V segment lost 3 bases, leaving 5 bases of the junction unmatched. CDR1 and CDR2 from the germline V gene are SGHRS and YFSETQ. CDR3 region: CASSSGGSYQETQYF. The CDR3 DNA is TGCGCCAGCAGCTCAGGGGGATCGTACCAAGAGACCCAGTACTTC.

The V call is TRBV10-3, the J call TRBJ1-1; D not resolved. CDR3 length: 13 residues. In germline, CDR1 is ENHRY, CDR2 SYGVKD. V was pared by 3 bases and J by 8 bases, with 13 bases between. CDR3 nucleotides: TGTGCCATCAGTGATTTCCTGGAAGGGGAAGCTTTCTTT. Amino acids: CAISDFLEGEAFF.

The V gene is TRBV29-1, the J gene TRBJ1-1; D unresolved. V gave up 6 bases and J gave up 1 base, with 12 bases separating them. Germline V gene data show CDR1 as SQVTM and CDR2 as ANQGSEA. The CDR3 consists of 13 residues. This CDR3 reads CSVTGSPNTEAFF. CDR3 in DNA: TGCAGCGTGACCGGGAGCCCGAACACTGAAGCTTTCTTT.

This rearrangement joins TRBV27 to TRBJ2-3, with 7 bases that match TRBD1. CDR3 size: 15 residues. CDR1 is MNHEY, CDR2 SMNVEV, per germline (reference sequence). The trim removed 8 bases at V and 2 bases at J, leaving 10 bases unmatched. Here the CDR3 DNA reads TGTGCCAGCGTAGGGGGCCCTACCCTCACAGATACGCAGTATTTT. It translates to CASVGGPTLTDTQYF.

The J gene is TRBJ2-5, the V gene TRBV29-1; TRBD1 is a possible D gene (6 bases). The CDR3 runs 13 residues. The germline CDR1 and CDR2 sequences are SQVTM and ANQGSEA. Trimming stripped 8 bases from V and 1 base from J, with 14 bases between. The CDR3 region has the DNA TGCAGCCACCGGGACACACCCCAAGAGACCCAGTACTTC. Amino acid sequence: CSHRDTPQETQYF.

This clonotype was seen ten or more times. J is TRBJ2-3 and V is TRBV7-9, with TRBD1 identical over 7 bases. The CDR3 length is 14 residues. Trimming at V came to 5 bases and at J to 2 bases, leaving 4 bases not matched to a gene. The germline V gene has CDR1 SEHNR and CDR2 FQNEAQ (reference sequence). The CDR3 region is CASSQGQNTDTQYF. CDR3 bases: TGTGCCAGCAGCCAGGGACAGAACACAGATACGCAGTATTTT.

The chain couples TRBV18 to TRBJ1-3; TRBD1 matches at 7 bases. V gave up 2 bases and J gave up 0 bases; unmatched junction bases: 4. Germline assignment: CDR1 KGHSH and CDR2 LQKENI. The CDR3 is 16 residues long. CDR3 residues: CASSPSGGVSGNTIYF. The CDR3 DNA is TGTGCCAGCTCACCATCAGGGGGAGTCTCTGGAAACACCATATATTTT.

The chain carries TRBV3-1 and TRBJ2-6; the D gene is possibly TRBD2 (5 bases). CDR3 length: 18 amino acids. Per the germline V gene, CDR1 is LGHDT and CDR2 is YNNKEL (reference sequence). V was clipped by 1 base and J by 4 bases, with 17 bases between them. DNA of the CDR3: TGTGCCAGCAGCCAAGGTTACACTAGAACTTACGGGGCCAACGTCCTGACTTTC. It codes for CASSQGYTRTYGANVLTF.

The chain links TRBV12-3 or TRBV12-4 to TRBJ1-6; D not resolved. With 6 bases removed from V and 10 bases from J, the gap between germline ends came to 7 bases. CDR3 length: 11 amino acids. The chain's CDR3 is CASSPDSPLHF. CDR3 nucleotides: TGTGCCAGCAGCCCCGACTCACCCCTCCACTTT.

The rearrangement uses TRBV7-2 and TRBJ1-1; D remains ambiguous. Trimming took off 2 bases at V and 9 bases at J, with 13 bases between the two ends. The CDR3 spans 13 residues. Germline assignment: CDR1 SGHTA and CDR2 FQGNSA. Here the CDR3 reads CASSLRAEIQAFF. The CDR3 DNA sequence: TGTGCCAGCAGCTTACGAGCGGAAATTCAAGCTTTCTTT.

The chain couples TRBV15 to TRBJ2-2; weak D call: TRBD2 (5 bases). Per germline, CDR1 LNHNV and CDR2 YYDKDF (reference sequence). The V end was cut by 1 base, the J end by 9 bases, with 15 bases between. This CDR3 has 15 amino acids. The CDR3 coding sequence is TGTGCCACCAGCAGAGGTCCTAGCTCGGAGTGGGAGCTGTTTTTT. It translates to CATSRGPSSEWELFF. Using reference TRBV15 and TRBJ2-2 for the parts outside the CDR3, the full variable domain is DAMVIQNPRYQVTQFGKPVTLSCSQTLNHNVMYWYQQKSSQAPKLLFHYYDKDFNNEADTPDNFQSRRPNTSFCFLDIRSPGLGDTAMYLCATSRGPSSEWELFFGEGSRLTVL.